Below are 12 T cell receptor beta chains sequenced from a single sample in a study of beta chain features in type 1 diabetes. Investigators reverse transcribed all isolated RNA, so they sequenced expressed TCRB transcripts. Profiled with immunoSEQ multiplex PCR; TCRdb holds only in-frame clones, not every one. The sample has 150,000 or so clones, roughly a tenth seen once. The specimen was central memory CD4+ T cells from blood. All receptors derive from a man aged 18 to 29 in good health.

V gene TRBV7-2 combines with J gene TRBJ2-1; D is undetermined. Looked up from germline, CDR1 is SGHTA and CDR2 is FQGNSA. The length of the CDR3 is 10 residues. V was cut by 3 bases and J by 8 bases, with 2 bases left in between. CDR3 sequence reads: CASSFDEQFF. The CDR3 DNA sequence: TGTGCCAGCAGCTTCGATGAGCAGTTCTTC. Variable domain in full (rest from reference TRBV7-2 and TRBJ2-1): GAGVSQSPSNKVTEKGKDVELRCDPISGHTALYWYRQSLGQGLEFLIYFQGNSAPDKSGLPSDRFSAERTGGSVSTLTIQRTQQEDSAVYLCASSFDEQFFGPGTRLTVL.

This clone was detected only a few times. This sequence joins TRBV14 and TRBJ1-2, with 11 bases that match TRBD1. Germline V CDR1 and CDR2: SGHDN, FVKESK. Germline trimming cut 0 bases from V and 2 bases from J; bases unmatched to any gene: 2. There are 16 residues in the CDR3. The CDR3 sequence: CASSQDWTGGNYGYTF. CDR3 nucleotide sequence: TGTGCCAGCAGCCAAGATTGGACAGGGGGCAACTATGGCTACACCTTC.

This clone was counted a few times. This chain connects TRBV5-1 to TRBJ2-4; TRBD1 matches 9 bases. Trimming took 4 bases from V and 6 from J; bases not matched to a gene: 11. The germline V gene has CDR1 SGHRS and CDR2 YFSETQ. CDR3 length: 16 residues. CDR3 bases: TGCGCCAGCAGCCCCGAATCCGGGACAGGGAGAAACATTCAGTACTTC. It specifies CASSPESGTGRNIQYF.

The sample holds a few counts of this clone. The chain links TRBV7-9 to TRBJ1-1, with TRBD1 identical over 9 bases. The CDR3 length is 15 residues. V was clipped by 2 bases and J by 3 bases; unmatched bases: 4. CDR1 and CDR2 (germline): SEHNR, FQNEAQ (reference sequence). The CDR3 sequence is CASSLRGDRDTEAFF. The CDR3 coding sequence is TGTGCCAGCAGCTTACGGGGGGACAGGGACACTGAAGCTTTCTTT.

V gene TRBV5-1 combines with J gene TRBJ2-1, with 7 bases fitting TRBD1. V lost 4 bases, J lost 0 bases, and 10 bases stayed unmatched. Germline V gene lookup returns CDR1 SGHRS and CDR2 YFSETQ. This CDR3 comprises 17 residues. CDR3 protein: CASSGLGQASSYNEQFF. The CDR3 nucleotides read TGCGCCAGCAGCGGGCTAGGACAGGCGAGCTCCTACAATGAGCAGTTCTTC.

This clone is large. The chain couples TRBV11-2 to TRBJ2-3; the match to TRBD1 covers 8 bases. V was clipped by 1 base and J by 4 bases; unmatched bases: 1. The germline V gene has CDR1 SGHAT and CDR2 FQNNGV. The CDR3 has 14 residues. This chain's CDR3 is CASSLGDRPDTQYF. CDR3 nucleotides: TGTGCCAGCAGCTTAGGGGACAGGCCAGATACGCAGTATTTT.

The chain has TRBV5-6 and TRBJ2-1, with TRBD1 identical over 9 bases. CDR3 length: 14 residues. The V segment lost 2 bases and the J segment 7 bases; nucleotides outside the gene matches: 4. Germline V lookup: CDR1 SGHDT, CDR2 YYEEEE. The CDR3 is CASSFDRGMNEQFF. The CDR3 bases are TGTGCCAGCAGCTTTGACAGGGGGATGAATGAGCAGTTCTTC. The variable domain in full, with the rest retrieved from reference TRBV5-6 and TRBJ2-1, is DAGVTQSPTHLIKTRGQQVTLRCSPKSGHDTVSWYQQALGQGPQFIFQYYEEEERQRGNFPDRFSGHQFPNYSSELNVNALLLGDSALYLCASSFDRGMNEQFFGPGTRLTVL.

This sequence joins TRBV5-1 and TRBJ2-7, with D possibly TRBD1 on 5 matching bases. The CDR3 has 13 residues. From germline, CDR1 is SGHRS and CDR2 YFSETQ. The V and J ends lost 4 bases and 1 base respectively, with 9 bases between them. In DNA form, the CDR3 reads TGCGCCAGCAGCCCGACAGATTCCTACGAGCAGTACTTC. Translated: CASSPTDSYEQYF.

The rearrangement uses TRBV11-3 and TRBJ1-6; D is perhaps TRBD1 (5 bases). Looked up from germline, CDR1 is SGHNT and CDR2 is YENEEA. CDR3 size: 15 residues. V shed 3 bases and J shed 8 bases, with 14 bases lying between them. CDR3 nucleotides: TGTGCCAGCAGCTTCGTACAGGATGGGGATTCACCCCTCCACTTT. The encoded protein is CASSFVQDGDSPLHF.

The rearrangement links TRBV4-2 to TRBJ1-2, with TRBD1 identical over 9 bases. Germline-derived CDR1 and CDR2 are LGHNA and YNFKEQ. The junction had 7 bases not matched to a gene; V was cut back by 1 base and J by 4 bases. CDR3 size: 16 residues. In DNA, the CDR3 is TGTGCCAGCAGCCAAGCTGATGGACAGGGGAGCTATGGCTACACCTTC. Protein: CASSQADGQGSYGYTF.

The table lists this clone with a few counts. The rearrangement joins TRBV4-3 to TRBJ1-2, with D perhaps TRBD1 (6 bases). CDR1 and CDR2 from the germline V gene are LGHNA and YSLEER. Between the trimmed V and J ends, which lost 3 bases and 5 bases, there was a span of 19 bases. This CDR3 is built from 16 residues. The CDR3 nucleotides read TGCGCCAGCAGCCAGGGAGGGGGGGCAGAGGGTTATGGCTACACCTTC. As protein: CASSQGGGAEGYGYTF.

The CDR3 sequence is CASSSTGTEPSVYTF. DNA for the CDR3: TGTGCCAGCAGTTCAACCGGGACAGAGCCGTCAGTTTACACCTTC. The chain couples TRBV28 to TRBJ1-2; 7 nucleotides match TRBD1. Trimming removed 4 bases from V and 11 bases from J; junction bases left unmatched: 16. The germline V gene encodes CDR1 MDHEN and CDR2 SYDVKM. The CDR3 length is 15 residues.